The 6 T cell receptor beta chains given below trace back to one sample, sequenced in a study of T cell responses to AZD1222 COVID-19 vaccine. The protocol was immunoSEQ multiplex PCR, while the TCRdb copy is restricted to in-frame clones and leaves out a portion. The table lists about 160,000 clones, 75% to 90% of them singletons. Sequencing was performed on peripheral blood, taken on day 0 of AZD1222 vaccination. Receptors were obtained from an adult in good health.

J is TRBJ1-5 and V is TRBV4-3; D perhaps matches TRBD1 (6 bases). Germline V gene sequence: CDR1 LGHNA, CDR2 YSLEER. With 3 bases removed from V and 4 bases from J, the gap between germline ends came to 16 bases. CDR3 size: 16 residues. The CDR3 is CASSQTTGTINQPQHF. CDR3 coding DNA: TGCGCCAGCAGCCAGACTACCGGGACAATAAATCAGCCCCAGCATTTT.

This chain uses TRBV19 with TRBJ1-2; no firm D call. The V end was cut by 6 bases, the J end by 4 bases, with 9 bases between. The CDR3 totals 12 residues. From germline, CDR1 is LNHDA and CDR2 SQIVND (reference sequence). The CDR3 region is CASSPDRYGYTF. CDR3 sequence (DNA): TGTGCCAGTAGCCCGGATCGCTATGGCTACACCTTC.

The chain employs TRBV12-3 or TRBV12-4 and TRBJ2-2, with 7 nucleotides matching TRBD1. V was clipped by 6 bases and J by 5 bases; unmatched bases: 3. The CDR3 has 13 amino acids. The DNA for the CDR3 is TGTGCCAGCAGCGACAGGGCTACCGGGGAGCTGTTTTTT. Its protein product is CASSDRATGELFF.

The chain recombines TRBV6-5 with TRBJ2-2; the D is unclear. This CDR3 is built from 14 residues. Germline V gene data show CDR1 as MNHEY and CDR2 as SVGAGI. V was clipped by 10 bases and J by 4 bases, with 16 bases between them. In nucleotides, the CDR3 is TGTGCCATAGAGACCGACGTTTTCACCGGGGAGCTGTTTTTT. It encodes CAIETDVFTGELFF.

This clone was recorded only once. This chain links TRBV18 with TRBJ2-1; the match to TRBD2 covers 13 bases. Germline-derived CDR1 and CDR2 are KGHSH and LQKENI. The V segment lost 3 bases and the J segment 9 bases; nucleotides outside the gene matches: 5. This CDR3 contains 15 residues. This CDR3 reads CASSPGLAGFGEQFF. CDR3 coding DNA: TGTGCCAGCTCACCGGGACTAGCGGGGTTTGGTGAGCAGTTCTTC.

Only one count was recorded for this clone. The CDR3 here is CASSPPSGYNEQFF. CDR3 bases: TGTGCCAGCAGCCCCCCATCGGGGTACAATGAGCAGTTCTTC. V is TRBV7-2 and J is TRBJ2-1, with D possibly being TRBD2 (5 bases). Germline CDR1 SGHTA, CDR2 FQGNSA. The CDR3 has 14 residues. Between the trimmed V and J ends, which lost 5 bases and 4 bases, there was a span of 12 bases.